This T cell receptor (beta chain) came from a study of cytomegalovirus exposure and HLA in healthy donors. PCR involved 60 Vbeta and 13 Jbeta primers. The table came from immunoSEQ multiplex PCR; TCRdb's copy has only in-frame clones and leaves some out. Of under 75,000 clones listed, roughly 81% are singletons. The CDR3 spans 15 residues. V shed 4 bases and J shed 6 bases, with 16 bases lying between them. Looked up from germline, CDR1 is SGHDT and CDR2 is YYEEEE. The sample was PBMCs. J is TRBJ1-4 and V is TRBV5-6; D might be TRBD1 (5 bases). This receptor was obtained from a human donor in good health. For the CDR3, the DNA is TGTGCCAGCAGCCCCTCCGGGGGGGTGGATGAAAAACTGTTTTTT. Amino acid sequence: CASSPSGGVDEKLFF.